This TCR beta chain was captured in a study of blood T cell repertoires in COVID-19. Clones were read by immunoSEQ multiplex PCR, and TCRdb kept only the in-frame ones, dropping some. Here the sample spans 95,000 to 150,000 clones, 85% to 90% being singletons. The CDR3 loop spans 13 amino acids. Germline assignment: CDR1 SGHTA and CDR2 FQGNSA. V dropped 3 bases and J dropped 6 bases, with 12 bases sitting between them. The specimen sequenced was peripheral blood. The sequence derives from a woman between 50 and 59 years old with acute or convalescent COVID-19. The chain has TRBV7-2 and TRBJ2-7; D perhaps matches TRBD2 (5 bases). The CDR3 loop is CASSFSGIGEQYF. Here the CDR3 DNA reads TGTGCCAGCAGCTTTTCGGGAATAGGCGAGCAGTACTTC.